This TCR beta chain is from a study of regulatory T cells in long-lasting Graves disease. Through Arm-PCR of CDR3 regions and iRepertoire HTBI primers, TCR beta libraries were built. Using its own MiXCR run on the multiplex PCR reads, TCRdb lists one record per CDR3 protein. The sample carries a few hundred thousand distinct CDR3 sequences, 12% recorded once. Sample time point: newly diagnosed GD, antithyroid drugs for less than 3 months. The TCR library was made from RNA extracted from PBMCs. Patients all came to the study from an endocrinology department in Xi'an, China. V lost 7 bases and J lost 12; bases outside the gene matches: 7. The CDR3 totals 11 residues. CDR1 is PRHDT and CDR2 is FYEKMQ in the germline V gene (reference sequence). The sample holds many counts of this clonotype. These same records also appear under a second study, on T cells in Graves' hyperthyroidism and ophthalmopathy. That source adds: The HTBI primer set served for first-round RT-PCR of the TCR CDR3.

The chain carries TRBV13 and TRBJ1-2; 8 positions agree with TRBD1. The sequence came from a woman aged 18-29 years with Graves disease. The sample here was peripheral blood mononuclear cells (PBMCs), taken at new diagnosis, from a patient treated with antithyroid drugs. The CDR3 region is CASISQGENTF. The CDR3, as DNA: TGTGCCAGCATCTCACAGGGGGAGAACACCTTC.